The clone carrying this T cell receptor (beta chain) was found a few times. Its antigen remains unknown. Once RNA had been extracted, it was reverse transcribed into cDNA to act as the sequencing template. The protocol was immunoSEQ multiplex PCR, while the TCRdb copy is restricted to in-frame clones and leaves out a portion. The sample lists approximately 140,000 clones; 40% to 50% were seen once. Collection of lesional scalp punch biopsies and peripheral blood was performed in alopecia areata patients. These data come from a study of CD8+ T cells in alopecia areata. Study-wide results and limits: In lesional scalp, particularly from alopecia totalis/universalis, clonality was higher than in normal scalp.

This clonotype originated in a human donor with alopecia areata. Sequenced material: CD4+ T cells sorted from blood.

The CDR3 coding sequence is TGTGCCAGCAGTTTGCGGCAGGCCGGGGGGAAACTGTTTTTT. This gives the protein CASSLRQAGGKLFF. The V and J genes are TRBV28 and TRBJ1-4, with D possibly TRBD1 on 5 matching bases. The V gene lost 3 bases and the J gene lost 11 bases, with 16 bases spanning the gap. Germline loops: CDR1 MDHEN, CDR2 SYDVKM. The CDR3 runs 14 residues.